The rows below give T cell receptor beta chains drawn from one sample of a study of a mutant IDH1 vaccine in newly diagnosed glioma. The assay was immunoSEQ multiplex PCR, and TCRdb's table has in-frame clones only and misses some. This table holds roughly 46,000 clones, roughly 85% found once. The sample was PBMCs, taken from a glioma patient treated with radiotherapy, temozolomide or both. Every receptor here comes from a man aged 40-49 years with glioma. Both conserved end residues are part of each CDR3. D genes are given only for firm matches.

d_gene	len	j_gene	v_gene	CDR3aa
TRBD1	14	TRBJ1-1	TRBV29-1	CSGRDRGMNTEAFF
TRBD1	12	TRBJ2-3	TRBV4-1	CASSQRQGRQYF
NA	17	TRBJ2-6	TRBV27	CASTPFMGAPGANVLTF
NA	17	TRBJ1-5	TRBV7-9	CASSLGGWVNSNQPQHF
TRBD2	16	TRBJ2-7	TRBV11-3	CASSKGLAGGSSEQYF
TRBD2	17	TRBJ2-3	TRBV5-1	CASSTPGLAASTDTQYF
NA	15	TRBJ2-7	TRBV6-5	CASSYSPDAYYEQYF
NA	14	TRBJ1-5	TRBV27	CASSRAGRNQPQHF
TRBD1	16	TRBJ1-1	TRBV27	CASRVGTVGRGTEAFF
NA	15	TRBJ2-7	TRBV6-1	CASKSAGTGAGEQYF
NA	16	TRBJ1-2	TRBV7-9	CASSPHGGGREYGYTF